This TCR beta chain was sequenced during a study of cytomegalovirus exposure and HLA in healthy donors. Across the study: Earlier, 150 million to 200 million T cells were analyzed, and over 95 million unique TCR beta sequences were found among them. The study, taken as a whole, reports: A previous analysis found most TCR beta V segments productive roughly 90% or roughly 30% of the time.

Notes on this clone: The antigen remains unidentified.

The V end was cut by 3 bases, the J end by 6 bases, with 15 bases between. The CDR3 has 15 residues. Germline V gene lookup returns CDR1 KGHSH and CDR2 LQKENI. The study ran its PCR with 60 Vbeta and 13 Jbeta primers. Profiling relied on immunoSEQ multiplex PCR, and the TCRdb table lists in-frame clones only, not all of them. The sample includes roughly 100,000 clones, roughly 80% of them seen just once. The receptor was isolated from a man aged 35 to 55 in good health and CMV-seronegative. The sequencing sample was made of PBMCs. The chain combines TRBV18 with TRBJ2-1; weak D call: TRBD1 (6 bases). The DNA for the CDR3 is TGTGCCAGCTCACCTGTTAGGACAGTCTTCAATGAGCAGTTCTTC. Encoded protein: CASSPVRTVFNEQFF.